The clone carrying this T cell receptor beta chain was observed a handful of times. Assay used: immunoSEQ multiplex PCR; TCRdb lists only in-frame clones, some missing. This sample has under 700,000 clones, with 78% found just once. These data originate in a study of shared T cell receptors in the human thymus. This CDR3 region has 14 residues. CDR1 is SEHNR, CDR2 FQNEAQ, per germline (reference sequence). The V and J ends lost 7 bases and 0 bases respectively, with 10 bases between them. This sample also belongs to another study, concerning human thymus T cells. This second report adds: Surgeons resected thymus tissue during corrective heart surgery.

Sample: thymocytes. The TCR sequence derives from a boy under two years old with a congenital heart defect. J is TRBJ1-3 and V is TRBV7-9; D is ambiguous. The CDR3 coding sequence is TGTGCCAGCACCCCAGAGGTCTCTGGAAACACCATATATTTT. As protein: CASTPEVSGNTIYF. Drawing the rest from reference TRBV7-9 and TRBJ1-3, the complete variable domain is DTGVSQNPRHKITKRGQNVTFRCDPISEHNRLYWYRQTLGQGPEFLTYFQNEAQLEKSRLLSDRFSAERPKGSFSTLEIQRTEQGDSAMYLCASTPEVSGNTIYFGEGSWLTVV.